The source of this T cell receptor beta chain is a study of blood T cell repertoires in COVID-19 (dated by TCRdb to about 2020). About the investigation overall: Samples covering the acute and convalescent phases of COVID-19 were provided by collaborators in the United States, Italy and Spain. The material from the prospective study consisted of cDNA or gDNA derived from T cells, B-cell-depleted T cells, or PBMCs. The dataset comprised deeply sampled blood TCRbeta repertoires from subjects exposed to, actively infected with, or recovered from COVID-19. The repertoires were released in a freely available public database intended as a resource for research on the immune response to SARS-CoV-2. The samples were drawn from two sources: the first 160 participants of the ongoing ImmuneRACE study, and 1,000 to 1,500 subjects contributed by 6 global collaborators. The sample metadata nearly always contained a de-identified subject ID, COVID-19 status, age in years and sex. Where available, HLA class I and class II types were taken from metadata supplied by the sample provider and were not determined by assay-based typing.

In the case of this clone: Its antigen is unknown. Base qualities are not provided; no much larger clone lies one nucleotide away.

TCRbeta CDR3 regions were amplified from genomic DNA using the immunoSEQ Assay, a bias-controlled multiplex PCR. From the authors' description of their analysis: The number of nucleated cells in each sample was estimated by amplification of reference gene primers within the assay. To quantify the absolute abundance of each unique TCRbeta CDR3 rearrangement, sequence reads were collapsed and filtered. For each sample, productive Simpson clonality was calculated by taking the square root of Simpson's diversity index across productive rearrangements. Imported from immuneACCESS, the table was reduced by TCRdb to in-frame sequences with V and J called. These copies leave out some clones; in studies compared against another copy, an unresolved V gene accounts for under half, and the cause of the remainder is not known. V, J and clone size are taken as reported in that table, and D and trimming were inferred from the DNA itself. Present in this sample are about 370,000 clones, nearly 90% of which were seen just once. The top ten constitute 1.5% to 2% of the sample.

The paper's findings and limits, for the study overall: How much clinical and demographic metadata was included differed by source and by participant, and the metadata was provided uncurated.

Participants in the prospective study were aged about 18 to 95 years, lived in 20 to 30 United States geographic areas, and enrolled through a virtual design. To assign participants to cohorts, the prospective study relied on clinical history that participants themselves reported in a screening survey and a study questionnaire. For ImmuneRACE Cohort 3, a participant was defined as recovered based on two consecutive negative NP/OP PCR tests, clearance by a healthcare professional, or resolution of symptoms. Mobile phlebotomists in the prospective study collected whole blood, serum and a nasopharyngeal or oropharyngeal swab from every participant. Prospective study participants could optionally give additional blood draws and questionnaires over an approximately 2-month period. Before DNA extraction, prospective study blood samples were shipped either frozen or at room temperature. For CDR1 and CDR2, the germline V gene lists ENHRY and SYGVKD. The cysteine opens and the phenylalanine closes a CDR3 of 14 amino acids. CDR3 DNA is the only sequence kept; it has 42 bases, read in frame from the first base. V loses 10 bases at its end and J loses 5 bases; junction bases beyond the gene matches: 9.

The source material was PBMCs or T cells enriched from blood (not recorded which). The clonotype comes from a woman younger than 45 who had recovered from COVID-19. This receptor chain uses TRBV10-3 and TRBJ1-2; 11 central nucleotides agree with TRBD1. Here the CDR3 is given as CASAGTGGSYGYTF. The base sequence is TGTGCCAGCGCCGGGACAGGGGGGAGTTATGGCTACACCTTC.